Listed below are T cell receptor beta chains from one sample, sequenced in a study of shared clonotypes between healthy human individuals. Clones were sequenced by immunoSEQ multiplex PCR, and TCRdb holds only the in-frame ones, with some missing. The table lists approximately 2.5 million clones, approximately 93% of them singletons, with about 0.38% in the top ten. The sample comprised naive CD4+ T cells from PBMCs. The source of these receptors is a man younger than 35 in good health. Some clones in this sample may be carry-over from other donors' samples. Each CDR3 is given with its conserved first and last residue. The D gene is left open where the match is weak. Size is stated for part of the rows, as once, few or many counts, or as a class when the clone is expanded.

v_call,d_call,clone_size,j_call,cdr3_nt,cdr3_aa
TRBV18,-,-,TRBJ1-1,TGTGCCAGCTCACCCGGACAGCTCTTGAACACTGAAGCTTTCTTT,CASSPGQLLNTEAFF
TRBV30,-,-,TRBJ1-5,TGTGCCTGGAGTGGGGGGGTGGAGCCCCAGCATTTT,CAWSGGVEPQHF
TRBV18,-,few,TRBJ2-2,TGTGCCAGCTCACCAGATACAGGATCGAACACCGGGGAGCTGTTTTTT,CASSPDTGSNTGELFF
TRBV7-6,-,-,TRBJ2-1,TGTGCCAGCACCAAGTGGGGCGGACCTCGGGACAATGAGCAGTTCTTC,CASTKWGGPRDNEQFF
TRBV5-4,-,-,TRBJ1-1,TGTGCCAGCAGCTTGGCTCCAGTAGTCACTGAAGCTTTCTTT,CASSLAPVVTEAFF
TRBV4-1,-,-,TRBJ1-1,TGCGCCAGCAGTCCTACAGCGCCCGGGAGTCCAAACACTGAAGCTTTCTTT,CASSPTAPGSPNTEAFF
TRBV28,TRBD1,-,TRBJ1-1,TGTGCCAGCAGTTTACTCCCAGGGGGCCGGAGTACTGAAGCTTTCTTT,CASSLLPGGRSTEAFF
TRBV27,TRBD2,-,TRBJ2-1,TGTGCCAGCAGTAGGTCGACTAGCGGGATAGGTGAGCAGTTCTTC,CASSRSTSGIGEQFF
TRBV19,-,-,TRBJ1-6,TGTGCCAGTAGTAACCAGGCGAATTCACCCCTCCACTTT,CASSNQANSPLHF
TRBV5-1,-,-,TRBJ2-1,TGCGCCAGCAGCTTGTTTAGGGGCTCCTACAATGAGCAGTTCTTC,CASSLFRGSYNEQFF
TRBV7-9,-,-,TRBJ2-1,TGTGCCAGCAGCTTGGCGCTATCCCCCTACAATGAGCAGTTCTTC,CASSLALSPYNEQFF
TRBV11-2,-,once,TRBJ1-2,TGTGCCAGCAGCTTGGGGAACTATGGCTACACCTTC,CASSLGNYGYTF
TRBV11-2,-,-,TRBJ2-7,TGTGCCAGCGTAGGGCCTGACCGAACCTACGAGCAGTACTTC,CASVGPDRTYEQYF
TRBV10-1,TRBD1,-,TRBJ2-5,TGCGCCAGAGCTGTGACAGGGGCGGAGACCCAGTACTTC,CARAVTGAETQYF
TRBV9,-,-,TRBJ2-7,TGTGCCAGCAGCGCTGGACTGAACTCCCGGGACGAGCAGTACTTC,CASSAGLNSRDEQYF
TRBV4-1,-,-,TRBJ1-4,TGCGCCAGCAGCCAAGGACGGGAGAGCCCCGGAAAACTGTTTTTT,CASSQGRESPGKLFF
TRBV7-3,-,once,TRBJ2-2,TGTGCCAGCAGCCCCGGGGCTAGCGTGTCCGGGGAGCTGTTTTTT,CASSPGASVSGELFF
TRBV6-1,-,-,TRBJ1-3,TGTGCCACCGGCCAAGCTGGAAACACCATATATTTT,CATGQAGNTIYF
TRBV11-2,-,-,TRBJ1-1,TGTGCCAGCAGCTGGAGGGGGGGGAACACTGAAGCTTTCTTT,CASSWRGGNTEAFF
TRBV27,-,-,TRBJ2-1,TGTGCCAGCAAGAGACTAGGTTATAGCTCCTACAATGAGCAGTTCTTC,CASKRLGYSSYNEQFF
TRBV30,-,-,TRBJ1-5,TGTGCCTGGAGCCGGGACCGACTATCCTCTAGCAATCAGCCCCAGCATTTT,CAWSRDRLSSSNQPQHF
TRBV28,-,once,TRBJ2-2,TGTGCCAGCAGTTTACCGACTAGGGCGGCCGGGGAGCTGTTTTTT,CASSLPTRAAGELFF
TRBV29-1,-,-,TRBJ1-5,TGCAGCGTTGCTGAGACAGGAGGTAGCAATCAGCCCCAGCATTTT,CSVAETGGSNQPQHF
TRBV5-6,-,-,TRBJ1-3,TGTGCCAGCAGCTTTAGAAATTCTGGAAACACCATATATTTT,CASSFRNSGNTIYF
TRBV14,TRBD1,-,TRBJ2-1,TGTGCCAGCAGCCAAGGCAGACAGGGGGCCTACAATGAGCAGTTCTTC,CASSQGRQGAYNEQFF
TRBV6-5,TRBD2,-,TRBJ2-2,TGTGCCAGCAGTTCATCTAGCGGGAGGACCGGGGAGCTGTTTTTT,CASSSSSGRTGELFF
TRBV9,-,once,TRBJ2-1,TGTGCCAGCAGCCCCCCACGGGACGTCCTAAACAATGAGCAGTTCTTC,CASSPPRDVLNNEQFF
TRBV27,-,-,TRBJ1-5,TGTGCCAGCAGTTTATCCGTGGCAGGGAGACAGCCCCAGCATTTT,CASSLSVAGRQPQHF
TRBV18,-,-,TRBJ1-1,TGTGCCAGCTCACCACCCCCAGGGATAGGCACTGAAGCTTTCTTT,CASSPPPGIGTEAFF
TRBV5-1,TRBD1,once,TRBJ2-2,TGCGCCAGCACCACGCGACAGGGGGCTTGGTCCGGGGAGCTGTTTTTT,CASTTRQGAWSGELFF
TRBV27,TRBD2,-,TRBJ2-1,TGTGCCAGCAGTCGGACGGGGGGGAACAATGAGCAGTTCTTC,CASSRTGGNNEQFF
TRBV5-4,TRBD1,-,TRBJ2-5,TGTGCCAGCAGCAGGGGACAGCACCAAGAGACCCAGTACTTC,CASSRGQHQETQYF
TRBV7-9,TRBD1,-,TRBJ2-3,TGTGCCAGCAGCACCGGGACAGGGCTCACAGATACGCAGTATTTT,CASSTGTGLTDTQYF
TRBV5-1,-,few,TRBJ1-1,TGCGCCAGCAGATTCGACACGAACACTGAAGCTTTCTTT,CASRFDTNTEAFF
TRBV11-3,-,-,TRBJ1-1,TGTGCCAGCAGCTTAGAAGGTTCCACTGAAGCTTTCTTT,CASSLEGSTEAFF
TRBV7-9,TRBD2,-,TRBJ2-7,TGTGCCAGCACCCTAGCGGGGGCCTACGAGCAGTACTTC,CASTLAGAYEQYF
TRBV27,-,-,TRBJ2-3,TGTGCCAGCAGTTTATCGGGTACGCTGCGGGTTAGATATACGCAGTATTTT,CASSLSGTLRVRYTQYF
TRBV18,-,-,TRBJ1-3,TGTGCCAGCTCACCAAACAGCAAATTCTCTGGAAACACCATATATTTT,CASSPNSKFSGNTIYF
TRBV18,-,-,TRBJ2-1,TGTGCCAGCTCACCATCGGGATCCTACAATGAGCAGTTCTTC,CASSPSGSYNEQFF
TRBV7-9,-,-,TRBJ2-7,TGTGCCAGCAGCGAAATCACGGATGGGGAGCAGTACTTC,CASSEITDGEQYF
TRBV19,-,-,TRBJ2-2,TGTGCCAGTAGTAGGGTTGGCAGGGCAAACACCGGGGAGCTGTTTTTT,CASSRVGRANTGELFF
TRBV27,TRBD1,-,TRBJ2-7,TGTGCCAGCAGTCAAAGGGACAGCTTCTACGAGCAGTACTTC,CASSQRDSFYEQYF
TRBV20-1,TRBD1,-,TRBJ1-2,TGCAGTGCTGAGATGGGACAGGGCTCCACCTTC,CSAEMGQGSTF
TRBV15,-,few,TRBJ1-1,TGTGCCACCAGGAGGGGGTCAAGTGTGAACACTGAAGCTTTCTTT,CATRRGSSVNTEAFF
TRBV4-2,-,-,TRBJ2-5,TGTGCCAGCAGCCAAGATTCAGAGACCCAGTACTTC,CASSQDSETQYF
TRBV5-6,TRBD2,-,TRBJ2-4,TGTGCCAGCAGCTTGCAAAGGACTAGCGGGAACAGGATAAGGGACATTCAGTACTTC,CASSLQRTSGNRIRDIQYF